A single sample gave rise to the 27 T cell receptor beta chains below, sequenced in a study of cytomegalovirus exposure and HLA in healthy donors (dated by TCRdb to about 2017). Preparation of the library involved the immunoSEQ multiplex PCR assay. For the multiplex PCR, a mixture combining 60 forward primers for TCR Vbeta segments and 13 reverse primers for TCR Jbeta segments was used. The immuneACCESS repertoire file appears here via TCRdb, limited to in-frame rearrangements. These files lack a portion of the clones; in checked studies, under half of the deficit traces to unresolved V genes, and the cause of the others is not known. The sample table holds around 110,000 clones, of which 65% to 85% were seen once. 2.5% to 3% of the sample comes from the top ten. The sample was PBMCs. These receptor sequences come from a male donor in good health and CMV-seropositive.

The chain is built from TRBV5-1 and TRBJ2-1; 13 bases match TRBD2. The V segment lost 4 bases and the J segment 7 bases; nucleotides outside the gene matches: 5. From germline, CDR1 is SGHRS and CDR2 YFSETQ. This CDR3 is 15 amino acids long. The CDR3 nucleotides read TGCGCCAGCAGCCCTCGGACTAGCGGGAGTAATGAGCAGTTCTTC. Its translation: CASSPRTSGSNEQFF. Together with reference TRBV5-1 and TRBJ2-1, the CDR3 gives the full variable domain: KAGVTQTPRYLIKTRGQQVTLSCSPISGHRSVSWYQQTPGQGLQFLFEYFSETQRNKGNFPGRFSGRQFSNSRSEMNVSTLELGDSALYLCASSPRTSGSNEQFFGPGTRLTVL.

Points on this clone: This specimen includes other DNA sequences encoding the same CDR3. The chain uses TRBV7-2 and TRBJ2-7; 7 bases match TRBD1. J lost 4 bases, V lost 1 base, and 1 base had no gene match. CDR1 and CDR2 (germline): SGHTA, FQGNSA. The CDR3 loop spans 13 amino acids. The CDR3 DNA reads TGTGCCAGCAGCTTAGGCAGGGGGTACGAGCAGTACTTC. This sequence encodes CASSLGRGYEQYF. The variable domain in full, with the rest retrieved from reference TRBV7-2 and TRBJ2-7, is GAGVSQSPSNKVTEKGKDVELRCDPISGHTALYWYRQSLGQGLEFLIYFQGNSAPDKSGLPSDRFSAERTGGSVSTLTIQRTQQEDSAVYLCASSLGRGYEQYFGPGTRLTVT.

This clone has only a few counts. The chain combines TRBV10-2 with TRBJ1-4; TRBD1 matches at 7 bases. Unmatched junction bases numbered 7, after V lost 4 bases and J lost 8 bases. Germline-derived CDR1 and CDR2 are WSHSY and SAAADI. This CDR3 has 14 residues. The CDR3 region is CASSVRQGREKLFF. The CDR3 DNA reads as TGCGCCAGCAGTGTAAGACAGGGACGAGAAAAACTGTTTTTT.

This chain connects TRBV6-6 to TRBJ1-2; 8 bases agree with TRBD1. Trimming at V came to 4 bases and at J to 5 bases, leaving 9 bases not matched to a gene. Per germline, CDR1 MNHNY and CDR2 SVGAGI (reference sequence). The CDR3 spans 15 residues. The CDR3 DNA reads as TGTGCCAGCAGTTTCCCCTCAGGACAGGGATATGGCTACACCTTC. It encodes CASSFPSGQGYGYTF.

The chain carries TRBV25-1 and TRBJ1-2, with 8 nucleotides matching TRBD1. This CDR3 is 17 amino acids long. Germline assignment: CDR1 MGHDK and CDR2 SYGVNS. The ends lost 4 bases at V and 7 bases at J; junction bases unmatched: 17. The CDR3 nucleotides read TGTGCCAGCAGTGCCCAACTTGGACAGGGAGAGTATTTTGGCTACACCTTC. As protein: CASSAQLGQGEYFGYTF.

Details on this clone: Other DNA sequences from this sample encode an identical CDR3 as well. The chain has TRBV6-7 and TRBJ1-6, with TRBD1 matching 7 bases. TRBV6-7 is identified as an open reading frame with a role that is uncertain. The CDR3 runs to 19 residues. J gave up 4 bases and V 0 bases, and 12 bases lay outside the gene matches. CDR3 in amino acids: CASSYSPPDGTVYNSPLHF. DNA of the CDR3: TGTGCCAGCAGTTACTCCCCGCCCGATGGGACAGTATATAATTCACCCCTCCACTTT.

This chain's CDR3 is CASDDVGTPNQPQHF. As DNA, the CDR3 is TGTGCCAGCGATGACGTGGGGACACCAAATCAGCCCCAGCATTTT. The chain carries TRBV19 and TRBJ1-5; a possible D gene is TRBD1 (6 bases). Germline V lookup: CDR1 LNHDA, CDR2 SQIVND (reference sequence). There are 15 residues in the CDR3. Trimming removed 9 bases at V and 4 bases at J, with 19 bases between.

The chain is built from TRBV7-9 and TRBJ2-3; TRBD2 matches 15 bases. Germline CDR1 is SEHNR and CDR2 is FQNEAQ (reference sequence). The CDR3 has 18 residues. The ends lost 5 bases at V and 1 base at J; junction bases unmatched: 7. The CDR3 region is CASSRTSGGAGGTDTQYF. CDR3 DNA sequence: TGTGCCAGCAGCCGGACTAGCGGGGGGGCCGGTGGCACAGATACGCAGTATTTT.

V is TRBV5-1 and J is TRBJ2-3; 8 bases map to TRBD1. The germline V gene encodes CDR1 SGHRS and CDR2 YFSETQ. The J segment lost 4 bases and the V segment lost 2 bases, leaving 3 bases of the junction unmatched. The CDR3 has 14 amino acids. The CDR3 region has the DNA TGCGCCAGCAGCTTTCAGGGGGCCCCAGATACGCAGTATTTT. This encodes CASSFQGAPDTQYF.

The chain links TRBV28 to TRBJ2-3; no clear D. V was trimmed by 2 bases and J by 0 bases, leaving 15 bases between them. The CDR3 has 17 amino acids. The germline gives CDR1 MDHEN, CDR2 SYDVKM. CDR3 amino acids: CASSLIKPGTSTDTQYF. Here the CDR3 DNA reads TGTGCCAGCAGTTTAATAAAACCAGGTACTAGCACAGATACGCAGTATTTT.

This sequence joins TRBV5-1 and TRBJ2-2, with D tentatively TRBD2 (6 bases). Looked up from germline, CDR1 is SGHRS and CDR2 is YFSETQ. The ends were cut back, 6 bases at V and 0 bases at J, with 12 bases in the middle. CDR3 length: 15 amino acids. The DNA of the CDR3 is TGCGCCAGCACAAGGGCGGGAACGAACACCGGGGAGCTGTTTTTT. Its translation: CASTRAGTNTGELFF.

This sequence joins TRBV6-4 and TRBJ2-3; D gene unclear. The V and J ends lost 0 bases and 7 bases respectively, with 5 bases between them. Germline V gene data show CDR1 as MRHNA and CDR2 as SNTAGT. The CDR3 loop spans 12 amino acids. CDR3 amino acids: CASSDSFNTQYF. The CDR3 bases are TGTGCCAGCAGTGACTCGTTTAATACGCAGTATTTT.

J is TRBJ2-7 and V is TRBV5-8; 11 bases line up with TRBD1. The CDR3 has 13 residues. The germline CDR1 and CDR2 sequences are SGHTS and YDEGEE. Germline trimming cut 4 bases from V and 13 bases from J; bases unmatched to any gene: 10. This chain's CDR3 is CASSRYSGQGAYF. CDR3 sequence (DNA): TGTGCCAGCAGCCGATACTCCGGACAGGGGGCTTACTTC.

The chain uses TRBV19 and TRBJ1-4; D is possibly TRBD1 (5 bases). The CDR3 spans 14 residues. From germline, CDR1 is LNHDA and CDR2 SQIVND (reference sequence). V was clipped by 5 bases and J by 5 bases, with 12 bases between them. The CDR3 protein is CASSLGGGNEKLFF. The CDR3 DNA sequence: TGTGCCAGTAGTCTAGGCGGGGGGAATGAAAAACTGTTTTTT.

The V and J genes are TRBV29-1 and TRBJ2-7; D unclear. Germline assignment: CDR1 SQVTM and CDR2 ANQGSEA. Between the trimmed V and J ends, which lost 4 bases and 4 bases, there was a span of 8 bases. This CDR3 has 11 amino acids. CDR3 loop: CSVATVYEQYF. The CDR3 DNA follows: TGCAGCGTTGCCACAGTTTACGAGCAGTACTTC.

This clone was seen more than once but under ten times. This chain links TRBV4-2 with TRBJ2-2; D is perhaps TRBD1 (6 bases). Germline V gene sequence: CDR1 LGHNA, CDR2 YNFKEQ. The CDR3 runs to 17 residues. Trimming took off 1 base at V and 1 base at J, with 13 bases between the two ends. The CDR3 here is CASSQVIVGGNTGELFF. The CDR3 region has the DNA TGTGCCAGCAGCCAAGTAATCGTAGGGGGGAACACCGGGGAGCTGTTTTTT.

The CDR3 DNA reads TGTGCCAGCAGCTTAGGGACAGGGGATAACCAGCCCCAGCATTTT. It translates to CASSLGTGDNQPQHF. The chain combines TRBV7-8 with TRBJ1-5; the match to TRBD1 covers 9 bases. J was trimmed by 7 bases and V by 1 base; bases with no gene match: 5. Germline CDR1 is SGHVS and CDR2 is FQNEAQ. The CDR3 has 15 residues.

The chain is built from TRBV11-2 and TRBJ2-7; 8 bases align to TRBD1. From germline, CDR1 is SGHAT and CDR2 FQNNGV. This CDR3 is built from 15 residues. V was clipped by 5 bases and J by 3 bases; unmatched bases: 9. CDR3 in DNA: TGTGCCAGCAGCCCAGAGGGACAGGCGAACTACGAGCAGTACTTC. It is translated as CASSPEGQANYEQYF.

A few counts support this clone. The chain is built from TRBV5-8 and TRBJ2-7; D perhaps matches TRBD1 (6 bases). The CDR3 runs 13 residues. The germline gives CDR1 SGHTS, CDR2 YDEGEE. The germline V and J ends were trimmed by 1 base and 5 bases, with 10 bases remaining between them. CDR3 nucleotides: TGTGCCAGCAGCTTGACAGGGACGAACGAGCAGTACTTC. Amino acids: CASSLTGTNEQYF.

The J gene is TRBJ2-7, the V gene TRBV28, with D tentatively TRBD2 (5 bases). This CDR3 spans 13 amino acids. With 6 bases removed from V and 2 bases from J, the gap between germline ends came to 11 bases. Germline CDR1 and CDR2: MDHEN and SYDVKM. This CDR3 is CASSQLGPYEQYF. Written as DNA, the CDR3 is TGTGCCAGCAGCCAACTAGGCCCCTACGAGCAGTACTTC. The variable domain in full, with the rest retrieved from reference TRBV28 and TRBJ2-7, is DVKVTQSSRYLVKRTGEKVFLECVQDMDHENMFWYRQDPGLGLRLIYFSYDVKMKEKGDIPEGYSVSREKKERFSLILESASTNQTSMYLCASSQLGPYEQYFGPGTRLTVT.

The chain recombines TRBV7-2 with TRBJ1-2, with 7 bases aligning to TRBD1. Germline V gene sequence: CDR1 SGHTA, CDR2 FQGNSA. This CDR3 comprises 14 residues. V lost 3 bases and J lost 4; bases outside the gene matches: 5. The CDR3 DNA follows: TGTGCCAGCAGCTTGGCGACAGGGCCCTATGGCTACACCTTC. Translating gives CASSLATGPYGYTF.

The chain combines TRBV19 with TRBJ2-7, with 9 bases that match TRBD1. The CDR3 totals 14 residues. Germline V gives CDR1 LNHDA, CDR2 SQIVND (reference sequence). V shed 6 bases, J shed 4 bases, and the junction held 7 bases outside the gene matches. CDR3 bases: TGTGCCAGTAGCACCGGGACAGGGCTTTACGAGCAGTACTTC. Translation: CASSTGTGLYEQYF.

This clone was picked up a small number of times. This rearrangement joins TRBV28 to TRBJ1-3; D possibly corresponds to TRBD1 (5 bases). There are 15 residues in the CDR3. V gave up 2 bases and J gave up 2 bases, with 10 bases separating them. Germline CDR1 reads MDHEN; CDR2 reads SYDVKM. The CDR3 spells CASSLAAGTGNTIYF. CDR3 DNA sequence: TGTGCCAGCAGTTTAGCCGCAGGGACTGGAAACACCATATATTTT.

A few counts support this clone. The V gene is TRBV7-3, the J gene TRBJ2-7; perhaps TRBD2 as D (6 bases). Trimming removed 2 bases from V and 4 bases from J, with 9 bases in between. CDR1 and CDR2 from the germline V gene are SGHTA and FQGTGA. The length of the CDR3 is 13 residues. This chain's CDR3 is CASSLLGGYEQYF. DNA of the CDR3: TGTGCCAGCAGCTTATTGGGGGGATACGAGCAGTACTTC.

This chain connects TRBV30 to TRBJ1-4; 8 bases are shared with TRBD1. Losses at the gene ends were 2 bases for V and 14 bases for J; bases not matched to a gene: 7. From germline, CDR1 is GTSNPN and CDR2 SVGIG (reference sequence). This CDR3 has 12 amino acids. CDR3 nucleotide sequence: TGTGCCTGGAGTCCCCAGGGGGCTGGCCTGTTTTTT. Protein: CAWSPQGAGLFF.

The chain couples TRBV4-1 to TRBJ2-7, with TRBD1 as a possible D gene (5 bases). This CDR3 has 14 amino acids. Germline V gives CDR1 MGHRA, CDR2 YSYEKL. The V and J ends lost 0 bases and 3 bases respectively, with 9 bases between them. The CDR3: CASSQDDSRYEQYF. The CDR3, as DNA: TGCGCCAGCAGCCAAGATGACAGCCGCTACGAGCAGTACTTC.

This chain links TRBV29-1 with TRBJ2-5; D is unresolved. This CDR3 has 12 residues. The germline V gene encodes CDR1 SQVTM and CDR2 ANQGSEA. V lost 3 bases to trimming and J lost 2 bases, with 7 bases between them. In DNA, the CDR3 is TGCAGCGTTGATGGTACACAAGAGACCCAGTACTTC. Its protein is CSVDGTQETQYF.